This TCR beta chain is drawn from a study of T cell responses to AZD1222 COVID-19 vaccine. Using immunoSEQ multiplex PCR, the repertoire was profiled, and TCRdb retains in-frame clones only, with some absent. Of 85,000 to 110,000 clones in the sample, about 90% were seen once. The CDR3 has 17 amino acids. In germline, CDR1 is SGHNT, CDR2 YENEEA. Trimming took 3 bases from V and 2 from J; bases not matched to a gene: 8. Comment on this clone: Its matching antigen is unknown.

Study-wide results and caveats: Among the donors, most were white British and more were female, and clonal diversity was possibly underestimated. In the spike-specific TCR repertoire, nearly half reportedly target unmutated variant regions.

The source was peripheral blood, collected on day 0 of AZD1222 vaccination. The sequence came from an adult in good health. This chain uses TRBV11-3 with TRBJ2-2, with 8 bases identical to TRBD2. This CDR3 is CASSFSAGVQNTGELFF. For the CDR3, the DNA is TGTGCCAGCAGCTTCTCAGCGGGAGTTCAAAACACCGGGGAGCTGTTTTTT.